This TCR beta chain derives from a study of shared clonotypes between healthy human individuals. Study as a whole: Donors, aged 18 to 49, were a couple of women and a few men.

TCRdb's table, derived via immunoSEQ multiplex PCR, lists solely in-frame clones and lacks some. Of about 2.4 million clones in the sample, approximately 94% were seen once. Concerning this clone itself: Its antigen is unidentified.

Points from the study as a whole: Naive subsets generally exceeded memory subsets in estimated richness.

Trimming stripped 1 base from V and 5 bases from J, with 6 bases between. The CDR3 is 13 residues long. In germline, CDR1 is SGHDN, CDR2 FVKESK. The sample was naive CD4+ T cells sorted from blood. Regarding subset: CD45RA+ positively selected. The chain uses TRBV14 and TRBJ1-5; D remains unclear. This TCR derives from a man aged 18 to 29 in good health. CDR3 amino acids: CASSQAGYQPQHF. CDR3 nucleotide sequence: TGTGCCAGCAGCCAAGCAGGCTATCAGCCCCAGCATTTT.